The clone carrying this TCR beta chain occurred once. Its antigen is not identified. The entry originates in a study of cytomegalovirus exposure and HLA in healthy donors. The study, taken as a whole, reports: Per a prior analysis, the majority of TCR beta V segments were productive roughly 90% or roughly 30% of the time.

Germline CDR1 reads LNHDA; CDR2 reads SQIVND (reference sequence). The CDR3 has 13 residues. V shed 6 bases and J shed 8 bases, with 16 bases lying between them. 60 Vbeta and 13 Jbeta primers were used in PCR. Profiling relied on immunoSEQ multiplex PCR, and the TCRdb table lists in-frame clones only, not all of them. This table holds some 200,000 clones, roughly 83% found once. The sequenced material came from PBMCs. The TCR was taken from a boy aged 2 to 10 in good health and CMV-seronegative. The chain recombines TRBV19 with TRBJ1-1; the D gene is possibly TRBD1 (6 bases). The CDR3, as DNA: TGTGCCAGTAGAGTGGTGGGGGGGCGGGAAGCTTTCTTT. Protein sequence: CASRVVGGREAFF.